This T cell receptor beta chain was retrieved from a study of regulatory T cells in long-lasting Graves disease. Turning to the study itself: Persistent Graves' disease required over 5 years of antithyroid drugs and positive TSH receptor antibodies.

Arm-PCR with iRepertoire HTBI primers amplified the CDR3 regions for these TCR beta libraries. TCRdb re-analysed the multiplex PCR reads in MiXCR, keeping a single row per CDR3 protein. The sample holds approximately 400,000 distinct CDR3 sequences, less than 25% seen once. This CDR3 has 13 amino acids. Germline assignment: CDR1 KGHSH and CDR2 LQKENI. V was pared by 3 bases and J by 2 bases, with 7 bases between. Time point: persistent/refractory GD, antithyroid drugs over 5 years with positive TRAb. With RNA extracted from PBMCs as input, the TCR library was made. This clonotype has only a few counts.

V and J are TRBV18 and TRBJ2-5, with D hard to call. The material was peripheral blood mononuclear cells (PBMCs), obtained when the disease was refractory, from a patient treated with antithyroid drugs. The TCR originated in a female donor with Graves disease. CDR3 loop: CASSPKRQETQYF. The CDR3 bases are TGTGCCAGCTCACCGAAGAGGCAAGAGACCCAGTACTTC.